This TCR beta chain came from a study of Ad26.COV2.S vaccination and SARS-CoV-2 variants. Study-level background: As a participant in COV1001, the donor was in the Ad26.COV2.S trial arm.

The treatment denotes: about 20 received Ad26.COV2.S at low or high dose, single or two shots; roughly five received placebo; per-sample allocation not given. Collection of samples fell on day 63 after the first vaccine or placebo injection. This person who donated was an adult of 18-55 years in Boston. The method was immunoSEQ multiplex PCR; TCRdb's version includes in-frame clones alone and lacks a portion of them. The sample gives hundreds of thousands of clones, 70% to 90% of which show up once; 1.5% is in the top ten. The sample in question was peripheral blood, obtained in a trial of Ad26.COV2.S vaccine versus placebo. The clonotype comes from a person between 18 and 59 years old who received the Ad26.COV2.S COVID-19 vaccine or a placebo.

CDR3 in amino acids: CASSLATGTINEQFF. The CDR3 nucleotides are TGTGCCAGCAGCTTAGCGACAGGTACGATCAATGAGCAGTTCTTC. The V call is TRBV11-3, the J call TRBJ2-1; maybe TRBD1 (6 bases). Per the germline V gene, CDR1 is SGHNT and CDR2 is YENEEA. The CDR3 is 15 residues long. The V gene lost 1 base and the J gene lost 6 bases, with 13 bases spanning the gap.